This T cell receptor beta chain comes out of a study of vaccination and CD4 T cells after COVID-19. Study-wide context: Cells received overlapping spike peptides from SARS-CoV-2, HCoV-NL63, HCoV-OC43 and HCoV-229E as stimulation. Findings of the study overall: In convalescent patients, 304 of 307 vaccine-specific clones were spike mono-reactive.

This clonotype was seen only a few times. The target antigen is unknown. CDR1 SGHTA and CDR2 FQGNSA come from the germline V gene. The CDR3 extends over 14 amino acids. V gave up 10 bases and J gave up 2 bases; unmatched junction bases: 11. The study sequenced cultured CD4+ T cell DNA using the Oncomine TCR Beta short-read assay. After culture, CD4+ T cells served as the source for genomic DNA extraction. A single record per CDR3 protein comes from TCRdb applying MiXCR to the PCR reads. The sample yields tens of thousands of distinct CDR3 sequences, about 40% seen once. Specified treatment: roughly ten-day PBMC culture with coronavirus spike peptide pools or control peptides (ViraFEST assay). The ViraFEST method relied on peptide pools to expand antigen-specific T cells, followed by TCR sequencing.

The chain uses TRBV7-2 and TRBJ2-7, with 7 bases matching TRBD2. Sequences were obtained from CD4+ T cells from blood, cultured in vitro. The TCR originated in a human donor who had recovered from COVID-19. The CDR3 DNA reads TGTGCCACCGGGGAGCCTAGCGGCGCCTACGAGCAGTACTTC. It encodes CATGEPSGAYEQYF.